The clone carrying this T cell receptor (beta chain) was counted a few times. Its antigen is undetermined. The record originates from a study of T cells after yellow fever vaccination. Study-wide findings and caveats: Post-booster reappearance was seen for most primary-vaccination clones (just under 97% CD4, 85% to 90% CD8).

This CDR3 region has 16 residues. V was pared by 3 bases and J by 7 bases, with 12 bases of the junction left unmatched. Germline CDR1 reads SGHRS; CDR2 reads YFSETQ. TCRdb fed the 5' RACE reads into MiXCR, producing one record per CDR3 protein. The data show approximately 110,000 distinct CDR3 sequences, roughly 6.7% seen once. The receptor's source is a man aged 18 to 30 who received the YFV17D yellow fever vaccine. This specimen was CD4+ T cells sorted from PBMCs, taken around 10 days after the first yellow fever vaccination. The V gene is TRBV5-1, the J gene TRBJ2-3, with 9 nucleotides matching TRBD2. The CDR3 region has the DNA TGCGCCAGCAGCTCGCAGACTAGCGGTTCCGGAAATACGCAGTATTTT. The encoded protein is CASSSQTSGSGNTQYF.